This T cell receptor beta chain came from a study of blood T cell repertoires in COVID-19. Study details: PBMCs, B-cell-depleted T cells, or T cells provided the cDNA or gDNA that made up the material.

Germline assignment: CDR1 KGHSH and CDR2 LQKENI. Trimming shortened V by 9 bases and J by 0 bases, and 8 bases separated the two germline ends. The length of the CDR3 is 12 residues. Clones were read by immunoSEQ multiplex PCR, and TCRdb kept only the in-frame ones, dropping some. The sample yields around 320,000 clones, around 85% seen once. The source of this sequence is a human donor in a cohort sampled during active COVID-19. The material sequenced was peripheral blood. The chain recombines TRBV18 with TRBJ2-5, with a tentative D call TRBD1 (5 bases). The DNA of the CDR3 is TGTGCCAGAGACAGAGACCAAGAGACCCAGTACTTC. Its translation: CARDRDQETQYF. The variable domain in full, completed from reference TRBV18 and TRBJ2-5, reads NAGVMQNPRHLVRRRGQEARLRCSPMKGHSHVYWYRQLPEEGLKFMVYLQKENIIDESGMPKERFSAEFPKEGPSILRIQQVVRGDSAAYFCARDRDQETQYFGPGTRLLVL.